The subject of this entry is one T cell receptor beta chain. Germline V gene lookup returns CDR1 SEHNR and CDR2 FQNEAQ (reference sequence). The CDR3 totals 15 residues. With V trimmed by 5 bases and J by 6 bases, 9 bases remained unmatched. The sample is drawn from a study of blood T cell repertoires in COVID-19. Study as a whole: Samples of COVID-19 (acute and convalescent) were obtained from the United States, Italy and Spain. Nucleic acid was either cDNA or gDNA, and it came from T cells, B-cell-depleted T cells, or PBMCs.

Methods used by the authors: Cell counts per sample came from amplifying reference gene primers. TCRdb's table, derived via immunoSEQ multiplex PCR, lists solely in-frame clones and lacks some. The DNA was the basis for D and trimming; V, J and clone size are from that table. The table has roughly 230,000 clones, roughly nine tenths seen once; the top ten hold roughly 5%. Material for sequencing was peripheral blood. The TCR originated in a woman in her forties who had recovered from COVID-19. The genes are TRBV7-9 and TRBJ1-1; 10 bases agree with TRBD1. The CDR3: CASSPTGQGVPEAFF. The CDR3 region has the DNA TGTGCCAGCAGCCCAACCGGACAGGGGGTCCCTGAAGCTTTCTTT.